The 25 T cell receptor beta chains below all came from one sample that was sequenced in a study of T cells in Graves' hyperthyroidism and ophthalmopathy. Amplification yielded TCR beta CDR3 regions, with RNA transcripts as the source. Primed by the HTBI set, a first-round RT-PCR was run on the TCR CDR3. MiXCR, applied by TCRdb to the multiplex PCR reads, yields one record per CDR3 protein. The sample has roughly 500,000 distinct CDR3 sequences; approximately 44% are singletons. The sequenced sample consisted of peripheral blood or thyroid tissue (not recorded which). The receptors originated from an adult woman with Graves' disease, either hyperthyroidism or ophthalmopathy (not recorded which).

Ten or more counts support this clonotype. The chain carries TRBV10-3 and TRBJ2-5; 7 nucleotides match TRBD2. This CDR3 comprises 17 residues. The germline V gene has CDR1 ENHRY and CDR2 SYGVKD. Trimming at V came to 0 bases and at J to 5 bases, leaving 12 bases not matched to a gene. The CDR3 DNA reads TGTGCCATCAGTGAGTCGAGTCTGACTCCGCGGGGGGAGACCCAGTACTTC. Residues: CAISESSLTPRGETQYF.

The genes are TRBV25-1 and TRBJ2-7; the D is unclear. CDR1 MGHDK and CDR2 SYGVNS come from the germline V gene. Between the trimmed V and J ends, which lost 3 bases and 6 bases, there was a span of 9 bases. This CDR3 is 12 amino acids long. CDR3 DNA: TGTGCCAGCAGTGAGGAGTGGCGCGAGCAGTACTTC. It translates to CASSEEWREQYF.

The chain couples TRBV20-1 to TRBJ1-6; D remains ambiguous. The CDR3 spans 12 residues. Trimming cost V 2 bases and J 9 bases, with 8 bases left between them. The germline CDR1 and CDR2 sequences are DFQATT and SNEGSKA (reference sequence). CDR3 protein: CSARKTISPLHF. Here the CDR3 DNA reads TGCAGTGCTAGAAAGACCATTTCACCCCTCCACTTT.

This clonotype was counted ten times or more. The chain uses TRBV11-1 and TRBJ1-2; possibly TRBD1 for D (6 bases). This CDR3 comprises 14 residues. V lost 5 bases, J lost 4 bases, and 14 bases lay in between. Germline V gene data show CDR1 as SGHAT and CDR2 as FQDESV (reference sequence). The CDR3 loop reads CASSDKQGPYGYTF. CDR3 DNA sequence: TGTGCCAGCAGCGATAAACAGGGCCCCTATGGCTACACCTTC.

This clonotype was counted at least ten times. The chain has TRBV12-3 or TRBV12-4 and TRBJ1-5; 10 nucleotides align to TRBD1. V lost 8 bases to trimming and J lost 4 bases; unmatched junction nucleotides: 2. The length of the CDR3 is 13 residues. The CDR3 DNA is TGTGCCAGCGGGACAGGGGATAATCAGCCCCAGCATTTT. The encoded protein is CASGTGDNQPQHF.

This clonotype was seen a handful of times. This chain links TRBV5-1 with TRBJ2-7, with unresolved D. V was trimmed by 7 bases and J by 3 bases, leaving 14 bases between them. The length of the CDR3 is 13 residues. Germline V gene sequence: CDR1 SGHRS, CDR2 YFSETQ. The DNA for the CDR3 is TGCGCCAGCCGACCCGACATGTACTACGAGCAGTACTTC. Amino acids: CASRPDMYYEQYF.

This clonotype was observed at least ten times. The rearrangement links TRBV7-8 to TRBJ2-2, with 16 bases aligning to TRBD2. CDR1 is SGHVS and CDR2 is FQNEAQ in the germline V gene. The CDR3 is 16 residues long. V trimming: 4 bases; J trimming: 6 bases; junction bases outside the gene matches: 2. The CDR3 sequence: CASSSGTSGRAGELFF. CDR3 in DNA: TGTGCCAGCAGCTCCGGGACTAGCGGGAGGGCCGGGGAGCTGTTTTTT.

This clonotype was picked up many times. CDR3 in amino acids: CASTRDSQGGYEQYF. DNA of the CDR3: TGTGCCAGCACCAGGGACAGCCAAGGGGGCTACGAGCAGTACTTC. The chain joins TRBV6-5 to TRBJ2-7; 7 bases are shared with TRBD1. CDR1 is MNHEY, CDR2 SVGAGI, per germline. This CDR3 spans 15 amino acids. Losses at the gene ends were 7 bases for V and 3 bases for J; bases not matched to a gene: 12.

The V call is TRBV29-1, the J call TRBJ2-7; TRBD1 might be the D (6 bases). Trimming stripped 8 bases from V and 6 bases from J, with 14 bases between. This CDR3 contains 11 residues. Germline CDR1 and CDR2: SQVTM and ANQGSEA. Here the CDR3 DNA reads TGCAGCTACGGTGAAGGGGGCGAGCAGTACTTC. This sequence encodes CSYGEGGEQYF.

CDR3 in DNA: TGTGCCAGCAGTTTATCCTGGGTGCCTGTGAGCTCCTATAATTCACCCCTCCACTTT. This encodes CASSLSWVPVSSYNSPLHF. The rearrangement joins TRBV28 to TRBJ1-6; D gene ambiguous. V dropped 1 base and J dropped 0 bases, with 16 bases sitting between them. Per the germline V gene, CDR1 is MDHEN and CDR2 is SYDVKM. There are 19 residues in the CDR3.

The V call is TRBV25-1, the J call TRBJ1-6; tentatively, D is TRBD1 (5 bases). Germline CDR1 and CDR2: MGHDK and SYGVNS. This CDR3 spans 14 amino acids. V was shortened by 8 bases and J by 7 bases, with 15 bases between the two germline ends. This CDR3 is CASEEGRVNSPLHF. The DNA for the CDR3 is TGTGCCAGCGAGGAAGGCAGGGTCAATTCACCCCTCCACTTT.

This clonotype has at least ten counts. The chain is built from TRBV11-2 and TRBJ2-7, with TRBD2 as a possible D gene (7 bases). Germline values: CDR1 SGHAT, CDR2 FQNNGV. The CDR3 covers 17 residues. Trimming pared 1 base from V and 1 base from J, leaving 17 bases between. This CDR3 reads CASSLGRGGRVSYEQYF. The CDR3 DNA sequence: TGTGCCAGCAGCTTAGGGAGGGGGGGCAGAGTGTCCTACGAGCAGTACTTC.

There are many counts of this clonotype. This chain joins TRBV2 and TRBJ2-2, with 9 nucleotides matching TRBD1. CDR1 and CDR2 from the germline V gene are SNHLY and FYNNEI. The J segment lost 6 bases and the V segment lost 4 bases, leaving 3 bases of the junction unmatched. The CDR3 runs 14 residues. The CDR3 coding sequence is TGTGCCAGCAGTGGGGACAGGGTGTCCGGGGAGCTGTTTTTT. It codes for CASSGDRVSGELFF.

J is TRBJ1-4 and V is TRBV19, with TRBD1 as a possible D gene (6 bases). V was clipped by 8 bases and J by 8 bases, with 15 bases between them. Germline lookup yields CDR1 LNHDA and CDR2 SQIVND (reference sequence). The CDR3 covers 13 residues. In DNA form, the CDR3 reads TGTGCCAGTCGACAGGACATGGGGGAAAAACTGTTTTTT. Encoded protein: CASRQDMGEKLFF.

Comment on this clonotype: A much larger clone differs by one base, so this may be a read error. V and J are TRBV7-9 and TRBJ1-2; no reliable D call. In germline, CDR1 is SEHNR, CDR2 FQNEAQ (reference sequence). Trimming removed 5 bases at V and 6 bases at J, with 10 bases between. CDR3 length: 12 amino acids. The CDR3 DNA reads as TGTGCCAGCAGCCCTATAATCCATGGCTACACCTTC. Translation: CASSPIIHGYTF.

The table lists this clonotype with many counts. The chain is built from TRBV10-3 and TRBJ2-7; 10 bases map to TRBD2. The germline V gene has CDR1 ENHRY and CDR2 SYGVKD. The CDR3 runs 14 residues. With 6 bases clipped from V and 7 bases from J, the junction kept 9 bases outside the gene matches. The CDR3 sequence is CAISALAGVGEQYF. DNA of the CDR3: TGTGCCATCAGCGCTCTAGCGGGAGTGGGGGAGCAGTACTTC.

This rearrangement joins TRBV10-3 to TRBJ1-2, with D possibly matching TRBD1 (6 bases). Trimming took off 4 bases at V and 9 bases at J, with 21 bases between the two ends. Germline lookup yields CDR1 ENHRY and CDR2 SYGVKD. The CDR3 runs 15 residues. The CDR3 DNA sequence: TGTGCCATCAGTGCCAAGACGAGAGGGGGTAGGAGCTACACCTTC. It specifies CAISAKTRGGRSYTF.

V is TRBV7-2 and J is TRBJ2-5; D is possibly TRBD1 or TRBD2 (5 bases each). This CDR3 has 14 amino acids. Germline-derived CDR1 and CDR2 are SGHTA and FQGNSA. V was pared by 5 bases and J by 3 bases, with 13 bases between. CDR3 amino acids: CASSPGPDKETQYF. DNA of the CDR3: TGTGCCAGCAGCCCGGGACCAGATAAAGAGACCCAGTACTTC.

The genes are TRBV2 and TRBJ1-1; the match to TRBD1 covers 7 bases. V lost 9 bases, J lost 0 bases, and 7 bases stayed unmatched. The CDR3 length is 14 residues. Germline V CDR1 and CDR2: SNHLY, FYNNEI. The CDR3 protein is CARAGQLLNTEAFF. In DNA form, the CDR3 reads TGTGCCAGAGCGGGACAGCTGCTGAACACTGAAGCTTTCTTT.

This clonotype came up many times. V usage is TRBV7-9 and J usage is TRBJ1-3; unclear D gene. V dropped 0 bases and J dropped 6 bases, with 12 bases sitting between them. The length of the CDR3 is 15 residues. Per germline, CDR1 SEHNR and CDR2 FQNEAQ (reference sequence). The CDR3 is CASSLAELWLNTIYF. CDR3 sequence (DNA): TGTGCCAGCAGCTTAGCGGAGTTGTGGCTAAACACCATATATTTT.

This chain uses TRBV7-3 with TRBJ1-2; D ambiguous. The CDR3 is 13 amino acids. The germline V and J ends were trimmed by 6 bases and 5 bases, with 13 bases remaining between them. The germline V gene has CDR1 SGHTA and CDR2 FQGTGA. In DNA form, the CDR3 reads TGTGCCAGCAGGCTACCCTTGGAGTATGGCTACACCTTC. Translated, it gives CASRLPLEYGYTF.

At least ten counts were recorded for this clonotype. The CDR3 nucleotides are TGCAGTGCTAGGGGGGGGCTTTACTTTTACGAGCAGTACTTC. It is translated as CSARGGLYFYEQYF. J is TRBJ2-7 and V is TRBV20-1; TRBD2 is a possible D gene (7 bases). This CDR3 comprises 14 residues. Germline CDR1 and CDR2: DFQATT and SNEGSKA (reference sequence). V lost 3 bases to trimming and J lost 4 bases, with 16 bases between them.

This clonotype was seen many times. This chain uses TRBV5-6 with TRBJ1-1, with no clear D. The CDR3 loop spans 13 amino acids. V was shortened by 2 bases and J by 3 bases, with 8 bases between the two germline ends. From germline, CDR1 is SGHDT and CDR2 YYEEEE. This CDR3 is CASSFRRDTEAFF. The CDR3 nucleotides read TGTGCCAGCAGCTTTAGGAGGGACACTGAAGCTTTCTTT.

The chain employs TRBV19 and TRBJ2-1; D call uncertain. This CDR3 has 12 residues. CDR1 and CDR2 from the germline V gene are LNHDA and SQIVND (reference sequence). With 1 base removed from V and 9 bases from J, the gap between germline ends came to 7 bases. The CDR3 sequence: CASSIGVGEQFF. The DNA of the CDR3 is TGTGCCAGTAGTATAGGCGTTGGTGAGCAGTTCTTC.

This clonotype was seen only a few times. The chain combines TRBV6-4 with TRBJ2-6; 7 bases fit TRBD2. Unmatched junction bases numbered 5, after V lost 0 bases and J lost 6 bases. The CDR3 has 16 residues. Germline CDR1 reads MRHNA; CDR2 reads SNTAGT. Here the CDR3 DNA reads TGTGCCAGCAGTGACTCGACGGGGGGTATGGCCAACGTCCTGACTTTC. It yields the protein CASSDSTGGMANVLTF.